The clone carrying this TCR beta chain occurred a few times. Its target is not known. This sample was taken from a study of T-cell memory formation after mild COVID-19. Study-level points and caveats: The study detected some responding clones in pre-infection memory, suggesting cross-reactive memory joined. Second-wave clones that peaked on day 37 lacked confirmed SARS-CoV-2 specificity. Clones that contracted from day 15 to 85 had balanced CD4/CD8; later expanders were CD4+ biased.

The CDR3 is 15 amino acids. Per germline, CDR1 SGHAT and CDR2 FQNNGV. The germline V and J ends were trimmed by 5 bases and 3 bases, with 15 bases remaining between them. Each CDR3 protein gets one entry after TCRdb re-called the 5' RACE reads with MiXCR. The sample holds under 350,000 distinct CDR3 sequences, 15% to 20% seen once. Input material: PBMCs or a T cell subset sorted from them (not recorded which). This receptor was taken from a young man who had mild COVID-19 (a few samples of this study predate the infection). Cell type and time point are not known. The chain links TRBV11-2 to TRBJ2-3, with a possible D match to TRBD2 (5 bases). CDR3 amino acids: CASSPIPGGTDTQYF. CDR3 bases: TGTGCCAGCAGCCCCATCCCCGGAGGTACAGATACGCAGTATTTT.